The clone carrying this T cell receptor (beta chain) has more than one count but fewer than ten. The data originate from a study of T-cell memory formation after mild COVID-19. One entry per CDR3 protein, called by TCRdb with MiXCR from the 5' RACE reads. This table holds 500,000 to 650,000 distinct CDR3 sequences, about 20% found once. Per germline, CDR1 LGHNA and CDR2 YSLEER. The CDR3 loop spans 17 amino acids. V lost 0 bases to trimming and J lost 1 base, with 14 bases between them. This clonotype was obtained from an adult woman who had mild COVID-19 (a few samples of this study predate the infection). Cell type and time point are not known. Sequenced: PBMCs or a T cell subset sorted from them (not recorded which). The chain carries TRBV4-3 and TRBJ2-3; D remains ambiguous. CDR3 sequence reads: CASSQEVSGRGTDTQYF. CDR3 sequence (DNA): TGCGCCAGCAGCCAAGAGGTATCGGGTAGGGGCACAGATACGCAGTATTTT.